The sequence of this T cell receptor beta chain was determined in a study of blood T cell repertoires in COVID-19 (dated by TCRdb to about 2020). The study in broad terms: The collaborator samples originated in the United States, Italy and Spain and spanned the acute and convalescent phases of COVID-19. The material from the prospective study consisted of cDNA or gDNA derived from T cells, B-cell-depleted T cells, or PBMCs. Subjects who had been exposed to COVID-19, were actively infected with it, or had recovered from it provided the deeply sampled blood TCRbeta repertoires that made up the dataset. The repertoires were made available in a free public database intended to serve as a resource for research on the immune response to SARS-CoV-2. Samples came from the ongoing ImmuneRACE study (first 160 participants) plus 1,254 subjects from 6 global collaborators. Nearly every sample came with metadata listing a de-identified subject ID, COVID-19 status, age in years and sex. Where available, HLA class I and class II types were taken from metadata supplied by the sample provider and were not determined by assay-based typing.

Clipping removes 4 bases from V and 3 bases from J, with 11 as the unmatched junction base count. Via the germline V gene, CDR1 is LGHNA and CDR2 YNFKEQ. From cysteine to phenylalanine, the CDR3 is 17 amino acids long. Solely the CDR3 DNA is kept, with 51 bases framed from the first base. This clone was seen a handful of times. Its specific antigen is unknown. No much larger clone exists at a distance of one base, and base qualities are not known. Enrolling through a virtual design, the prospective study's participants ranged in age from roughly 18 to 90 years and lived across 24 United States geographic areas. Cohort assignment in the prospective study relied on participant-reported clinical history from a screening survey and a study questionnaire. Mobile phlebotomists in the prospective study collected whole blood, serum and a nasopharyngeal or oropharyngeal swab from every participant. Participants in the prospective study had the option to provide additional blood draws and questionnaires over an approximately 2-month period. Before DNA extraction, blood samples from the prospective study were shipped at room temperature or frozen.

TCRbeta CDR3 regions were amplified from genomic DNA using the immunoSEQ Assay, a bias-controlled multiplex PCR. In the source study's methods: The number of nucleated cells in each sample was estimated by amplification of reference gene primers within the assay. To quantify the absolute abundance of each unique TCRbeta CDR3 rearrangement, sequence reads were collapsed and filtered. Productive Simpson clonality was computed per sample as the square root of Simpson's diversity index over productive rearrangements. TCRdb re-hosts the immuneACCESS table, in-frame sequences only. Its copies lack some clones; in the studies checked, an unresolved V gene accounts for under half of them, and the cause for the rest is not known. The DNA gave D and trimming, while V, J and clone size come from that table. For this sample there are 220,000 or so clones; about 86% appear just once. Roughly 1.3% of the sample comes from the top ten.

What the work shows at the level of the full study, not this receptor alone: The amount of clinical and demographic metadata varied by source and participant and was provided uncurated.

This clonotype was obtained from a woman between 40 and 55 years old with acute COVID-19. The sample comprised PBMCs or T cells enriched from blood (not recorded which). The sequence joins TRBV4-2 to TRBJ1-4, with TRBD1 identical over 7 junction bases. The DNA reads TGTGCCAGCAGCCGGTCTAGTGACAGGGCGGCTAATGAAAAACTGTTTTTT. Translated, it gives CASSRSSDRAANEKLFF.